These 18 T cell receptor beta chains originate from one sample sequenced in a study of cytomegalovirus exposure and HLA in healthy donors. PCR involved 60 Vbeta and 13 Jbeta primers. TCRdb's copy holds only in-frame clones and misses some; the assay was immunoSEQ multiplex PCR. The sample comprises 95,000 to 100,000 clones, under 85% of which are singletons, and more than 3% rests with the top ten. Sample: PBMCs. The receptors come from a female donor in good health and CMV-seropositive.

This chain uses TRBV9 with TRBJ1-1; the D is unclear. The CDR3 is made up of 16 amino acids. Per germline, CDR1 SGDLS and CDR2 YYNGEE. V gave up 4 bases and J gave up 0 bases, with 16 bases separating them. The CDR3 spells CASSLRASLMNTEAFF. CDR3 sequence (DNA): TGTGCCAGCAGCTTACGCGCTTCCCTCATGAACACTGAAGCTTTCTTT.

The J gene is TRBJ1-4, the V gene TRBV28; the match to TRBD1 covers 7 bases. The CDR3 sequence is 15 residues long. The germline gives CDR1 MDHEN, CDR2 SYDVKM. Losses at the gene ends were 6 bases for V and 7 bases for J; bases not matched to a gene: 11. The CDR3 region has the DNA TGTGCCAGCAGCGCGTTGACAGGGAGACTTGAAAAACTGTTTTTT. This codes for CASSALTGRLEKLFF.

J is TRBJ2-3 and V is TRBV12-5, with D maybe TRBD1 (5 bases). Germline CDR1 LGHNT, CDR2 FRNRAP. This CDR3 region has 15 residues. V was cut by 2 bases and J by 2 bases, with 11 bases left in between. The CDR3 region is CASGLLQVYTDTQYF. Written as DNA, the CDR3 is TGTGCTAGTGGTTTGCTACAGGTTTACACAGATACGCAGTATTTT.

The rearrangement joins TRBV5-1 to TRBJ2-1; 8 nucleotides agree with TRBD2. J gave up 10 bases and V 6 bases, and 6 bases lay outside the gene matches. The CDR3 sequence is 12 residues long. Germline lookup yields CDR1 SGHRS and CDR2 YFSETQ. The DNA of the CDR3 is TGCGCCAGCACCCGGGAGGGCCTCGAGCAGTTCTTC. The encoded protein is CASTREGLEQFF.

Only one count was recorded for this clone. J is TRBJ1-4 and V is TRBV5-1; D call uncertain. The V and J ends lost 3 bases and 8 bases respectively, with 17 bases between them. This CDR3 has 15 residues. Germline CDR1 SGHRS, CDR2 YFSETQ. The CDR3 spells CASSSARELGEKLFF. For the CDR3, the DNA is TGCGCCAGCAGCTCAGCAAGGGAGCTCGGGGAAAAACTGTTTTTT.

The chain employs TRBV9 and TRBJ2-6, with D unclear. The germline V and J ends were trimmed by 4 bases and 3 bases, with 8 bases remaining between them. The CDR3 spans 14 residues. CDR1 and CDR2 from the germline V gene are SGDLS and YYNGEE. The CDR3 region is CASSQPGGANVLTF. CDR3 sequence (DNA): TGTGCCAGCAGCCAACCGGGTGGGGCCAACGTCCTGACTTTC.

V gene TRBV2 combines with J gene TRBJ1-1; 8 bases map to TRBD1. Germline V lookup: CDR1 SNHLY, CDR2 FYNNEI. The CDR3 loop spans 13 amino acids. J gave up 8 bases and V 8 bases, and 10 bases lay outside the gene matches. CDR3 coding DNA: TGTGCCAGCGCGCCGACAGGGGCGAGGGAAGCTTTCTTT. Its translation: CASAPTGAREAFF.

This chain links TRBV6-5 with TRBJ1-5, with 8 bases lining up with TRBD1. V dropped 6 bases and J dropped 6; count of bases not matched to a gene: 7. This CDR3 is built from 14 residues. Germline V CDR1 and CDR2: MNHEY, SVGAGI. CDR3 sequence: CASRPTGVSQPQHF. The CDR3 DNA reads TGTGCCAGCAGGCCGACAGGGGTAAGTCAGCCCCAGCATTTT.

J is TRBJ2-7 and V is TRBV19; 7 bases align to TRBD1. Unmatched junction bases numbered 15, after V lost 5 bases and J lost 5 bases. Germline CDR1 LNHDA, CDR2 SQIVND (reference sequence). This CDR3 contains 16 residues. The CDR3 coding sequence is TGTGCCAGTAGTTCCATCCCGGGACAGCCCCGCGACGAGCAGTACTTC. This translates into CASSSIPGQPRDEQYF.

This clone has a single count. V and J are TRBV11-2 and TRBJ2-1; maybe TRBD2 (6 bases). The CDR3 has 16 residues. In germline, CDR1 is SGHAT, CDR2 FQNNGV. Trimming left V 2 bases short and J 6 bases short, with 17 bases between. The CDR3 nucleotides are TGTGCCAGCAGCTTATCTGGGCTAGCGAGACCCAATGAGCAGTTCTTC. It codes for CASSLSGLARPNEQFF.

V is TRBV5-1 and J is TRBJ2-7, with 7 positions matching TRBD1. Germline trimming cut 4 bases from V and 0 bases from J; bases unmatched to any gene: 10. CDR3 length: 16 amino acids. Germline V gene sequence: CDR1 SGHRS, CDR2 YFSETQ. The CDR3 reads CASSRNPGQNSYEQYF. The CDR3 DNA reads as TGCGCCAGCAGCCGAAACCCGGGACAGAACTCCTACGAGCAGTACTTC.

The J gene is TRBJ2-1, the V gene TRBV19; 11 bases align to TRBD2. Trimming cost V 1 base and J 7 bases; bases outside gene matches: 3. The CDR3 runs 15 residues. The germline gives CDR1 LNHDA, CDR2 SQIVND (reference sequence). CDR3 amino acids: CASSIALAGANEQFF. The CDR3 DNA follows: TGTGCCAGTAGTATAGCACTAGCGGGGGCTAATGAGCAGTTCTTC.

This clone was counted once. The chain has TRBV2 and TRBJ2-5; TRBD2 matches at 7 bases. Trimming at V came to 7 bases and at J to 4 bases, leaving 3 bases not matched to a gene. Looked up from germline, CDR1 is SNHLY and CDR2 is FYNNEI. CDR3 length equals 12 residues. CDR3 DNA: TGTGCCAGCAATTCGGGGGGAGAGACCCAGTACTTC. This translates into CASNSGGETQYF.

The rearrangement joins TRBV7-2 to TRBJ2-7; 9 nucleotides align to TRBD1. CDR1 is SGHTA and CDR2 is FQGNSA in the germline V gene. This CDR3 has 13 residues. The V gene end was trimmed by 5 bases and the J gene end by 5 bases; junction bases not matched to a gene: 4. The CDR3 region is CASSLRTGDEQYF. The DNA of the CDR3 is TGTGCCAGCAGCCTGAGGACAGGGGACGAGCAGTACTTC. The entire variable domain, with the rest obtained from reference TRBV7-2 and TRBJ2-7, is as follows: GAGVSQSPSNKVTEKGKDVELRCDPISGHTALYWYRQSLGQGLEFLIYFQGNSAPDKSGLPSDRFSAERTGGSVSTLTIQRTQQEDSAVYLCASSLRTGDEQYFGPGTRLTVT.

The V and J genes are TRBV13 and TRBJ2-1; unclear D gene. Germline V gene data show CDR1 as PRHDT and CDR2 as FYEKMQ (reference sequence). The CDR3 covers 13 residues. The germline V and J ends were trimmed by 6 bases and 7 bases, with 13 bases remaining between them. The CDR3 spells CASSILVRNEQFF. CDR3 coding DNA: TGTGCCAGCAGTATTCTGGTGAGGAATGAGCAGTTCTTC.

V usage is TRBV7-9 and J usage is TRBJ1-1; perhaps TRBD1 as D (5 bases). The germline V and J ends were trimmed by 5 bases and 4 bases, with 14 bases remaining between them. The germline CDR1 and CDR2 sequences are SEHNR and FQNEAQ (reference sequence). The CDR3 is 14 residues long. In DNA, the CDR3 is TGTGCCAGCAGCCATAGGACGGGGGGCACTGAAGCTTTCTTT. Translation: CASSHRTGGTEAFF.

The rearrangement links TRBV27 to TRBJ2-1; 8 nucleotides agree with TRBD2. This CDR3 region has 14 residues. Per germline, CDR1 MNHEY and CDR2 SMNVEV (reference sequence). The ends lost 3 bases at V and 9 bases at J; junction bases unmatched: 7. CDR3 loop: CASSFGGGRCEQFF. The CDR3 nucleotides are TGTGCCAGCAGTTTTGGAGGCGGGAGGTGTGAGCAGTTCTTC.

V and J are TRBV4-1 and TRBJ2-3; D unclear. The V end lost 1 base, the J end lost 2 bases, and 16 bases lay between the germline ends. This CDR3 has 17 residues. Germline CDR1 reads MGHRA; CDR2 reads YSYEKL. The CDR3 is CASSQGTDLAHTDTQYF. In nucleotides, the CDR3 is TGCGCCAGCAGCCAAGGTACGGATTTAGCCCACACAGATACGCAGTATTTT.